One sample yielded the 22 T cell receptor beta chains listed below, sequenced in a study of a mutant IDH1 vaccine in newly diagnosed glioma. The time point here: baseline, week 1 (first vaccination visit). Treatment described: pre-vaccination baseline after standard-of-care therapy. Sequenced by immunoSEQ multiplex PCR; TCRdb stores in-frame clones only, minus some. The sample yields roughly 86,000 clones, around 80% seen once. The sample here was PBMCs, taken from a glioma patient treated with radiotherapy, temozolomide or both. The receptors were sampled from a man between 40 and 49 years old with glioma.

The gene calls are TRBV19 and TRBJ1-5; D is ambiguous. Germline assignment: CDR1 LNHDA and CDR2 SQIVND (reference sequence). The CDR3 runs 13 residues. Trimming took off 8 bases at V and 2 bases at J, with 10 bases between the two ends. The CDR3 DNA follows: TGTGCCAGTGCGGACCAGGGCAATCAGCCCCAGCATTTT. Its protein product is CASADQGNQPQHF.

This chain uses TRBV25-1 with TRBJ1-6, with D possibly matching TRBD1 (6 bases). This CDR3 spans 14 amino acids. V was shortened by 4 bases and J by 4 bases, with 8 bases between the two germline ends. Germline CDR1 MGHDK, CDR2 SYGVNS. CDR3 nucleotides: TGTGCCAGCAGTGGGGGGCTTTATAATTCACCCCTCCACTTT. Protein product: CASSGGLYNSPLHF.

The rearrangement links TRBV9 to TRBJ2-3; D could derive from TRBD1 or TRBD2 (5 bases each). The CDR3 sequence is 14 residues long. In germline, CDR1 is SGDLS, CDR2 YYNGEE. V shed 4 bases and J shed 4 bases, with 13 bases lying between them. CDR3 sequence: CASSPPGSSDTQYF. CDR3 sequence (DNA): TGTGCCAGCAGCCCCCCAGGGAGTTCAGATACGCAGTATTTT.

This clone came up a few times. The same CDR3 is also encoded by other DNA sequences in this sample. The chain uses TRBV20-1 and TRBJ2-7; D is unresolved. V dropped 3 bases and J dropped 0 bases, with 3 bases sitting between them. CDR1 and CDR2 from the germline V gene are DFQATT and SNEGSKA (reference sequence). The CDR3 covers 11 residues. The CDR3 here is CSASTSYEQYF. CDR3 DNA: TGCAGTGCTAGCACCTCCTACGAGCAGTACTTC.

The sample holds a few counts of this clone. CDR3 region: CASSIGAGVHQPQHF. Here the CDR3 DNA reads TGTGCCAGTAGTATAGGGGCAGGGGTCCATCAGCCCCAGCATTTT. V is TRBV19 and J is TRBJ1-5; D might be TRBD1 (6 bases). V was clipped by 1 base and J by 5 bases, with 12 bases between them. This CDR3 comprises 15 residues. Germline CDR1 reads LNHDA; CDR2 reads SQIVND (reference sequence).

The gene calls are TRBV2 and TRBJ2-7; possibly TRBD1 for D (6 bases). The V gene lost 9 bases and the J gene lost 0 bases, with 15 bases spanning the gap. Germline CDR1 SNHLY, CDR2 FYNNEI. This CDR3 contains 14 residues. The chain's CDR3 is CASRLQGFSYEQYF. DNA for the CDR3: TGTGCCAGTAGACTCCAGGGGTTCTCCTACGAGCAGTACTTC. The entire variable domain, with the rest obtained from reference TRBV2 and TRBJ2-7, is as follows: EPEVTQTPSHQVTQMGQEVILRCVPISNHLYFYWYRQILGQKVEFLVSFYNNEISEKSEIFDDQFSVERPDGSNFTLKIRSTKLEDSAMYFCASRLQGFSYEQYFGPGTRLTVT.

The chain carries TRBV5-4 and TRBJ1-2; 7 bases line up with TRBD1. CDR3 size: 13 residues. The junction had 4 bases not matched to a gene; V was cut back by 4 bases and J by 4 bases. Looked up from germline, CDR1 is SGHNT and CDR2 is YYREEE (reference sequence). This CDR3 is CASSVQGFYGYTF. The CDR3 DNA sequence: TGTGCCAGCAGCGTACAGGGGTTCTATGGCTACACCTTC.

The V call is TRBV5-6, the J call TRBJ2-3; TRBD2 aligns across 7 bases. V lost 0 bases and J lost 2; bases outside the gene matches: 9. CDR1 is SGHDT and CDR2 is YYEEEE in the germline V gene. The CDR3 length is 17 residues. The CDR3 loop reads CASSLALAGVTTDTQYF. The DNA for the CDR3 is TGTGCCAGCAGCTTGGCCCTGGCGGGGGTTACCACAGATACGCAGTATTTT. The complete variable domain, with remaining parts taken from reference TRBV5-6 and TRBJ2-3, reads DAGVTQSPTHLIKTRGQQVTLRCSPKSGHDTVSWYQQALGQGPQFIFQYYEEEERQRGNFPDRFSGHQFPNYSSELNVNALLLGDSALYLCASSLALAGVTTDTQYFGPGTRLTVL.

The gene calls are TRBV11-2 and TRBJ2-5; D is undetermined. The CDR3 covers 14 residues. Trimming stripped 0 bases from V and 5 bases from J, with 10 bases between. The germline V gene has CDR1 SGHAT and CDR2 FQNNGV. The chain's CDR3 is CASSLERLRETQYF. CDR3 DNA sequence: TGTGCCAGCAGCTTAGAGCGTCTCAGGGAGACCCAGTACTTC.

The gene calls are TRBV27 and TRBJ1-5; D gene uncertain. Germline CDR1 and CDR2: MNHEY and SMNVEV (reference sequence). Trimming left V 5 bases short and J 0 bases short, with 8 bases between. The CDR3 has 14 residues. The CDR3 sequence is CASSLGSSNQPQHF. In nucleotides, the CDR3 is TGTGCCAGCAGTCTGGGTTCTAGCAATCAGCCCCAGCATTTT.

The genes are TRBV27 and TRBJ2-4, with a weak D call TRBD1 (6 bases). V lost 5 bases and J 9 bases, leaving 23 bases between the germline ends. The CDR3 runs to 16 residues. CDR1 and CDR2 from the germline V gene are MNHEY and SMNVEV (reference sequence). CDR3 protein: CASSTNTQGPRAIQYF. The CDR3 bases are TGTGCCAGCAGTACCAACACACAGGGACCCAGGGCCATTCAGTACTTC.

The chain recombines TRBV5-4 with TRBJ2-2; D gene unclear. The CDR3 length is 16 residues. Germline lookup yields CDR1 SGHNT and CDR2 YYREEE (reference sequence). The germline V and J ends were trimmed by 4 bases and 0 bases, with 13 bases remaining between them. The CDR3 coding sequence is TGTGCCAGCAGCGGCCCGACTGGATCGAACACCGGGGAGCTGTTTTTT. Residues: CASSGPTGSNTGELFF.

There are a few counts of this clone. The chain is built from TRBV4-3 and TRBJ2-2; D is possibly TRBD1 (6 bases). CDR1 and CDR2 (germline): LGHNA, YSLEER. Trimming shortened V by 8 bases and J by 1 base, and 14 bases separated the two germline ends. The CDR3 totals 15 residues. CDR3 sequence (DNA): TGCGCCAGCGCTACCGGGACAATGAACACCGGGGAGCTGTTTTTT. It encodes CASATGTMNTGELFF.

The rearrangement links TRBV19 to TRBJ2-1, with 11 positions matching TRBD2. Germline V gene sequence: CDR1 LNHDA, CDR2 SQIVND (reference sequence). The J segment lost 7 bases and the V segment lost 4 bases, leaving 6 bases of the junction unmatched. This CDR3 comprises 15 residues. CDR3 loop: CASSTLAGALNEQFF. CDR3 in DNA: TGTGCCAGTAGTACACTAGCGGGAGCATTAAATGAGCAGTTCTTC.

The chain combines TRBV5-1 with TRBJ1-2; TRBD1 matches at 7 bases. V dropped 0 bases and J dropped 7; count of bases not matched to a gene: 6. Germline-derived CDR1 and CDR2 are SGHRS and YFSETQ. The length of the CDR3 is 14 residues. CDR3 residues: CASSLGKGAFGYTF. The DNA of the CDR3 is TGCGCCAGCAGCTTGGGGAAGGGGGCGTTTGGCTACACCTTC.

The V and J genes are TRBV13 and TRBJ2-7; weak D call: TRBD1 (6 bases). V dropped 5 bases and J dropped 1 base, with 12 bases sitting between them. The CDR3 loop spans 14 amino acids. The V gene's germline CDR1 is PRHDT and CDR2 FYEKMQ (reference sequence). The chain's CDR3 is CASSQGTESYEQYF. The CDR3 DNA sequence: TGTGCCAGCAGCCAGGGGACGGAGTCCTACGAGCAGTACTTC.

This chain uses TRBV27 with TRBJ2-2; D remains ambiguous. Deletions cut 7 bases from V and 3 bases from J, with 6 bases between. The CDR3 covers 12 residues. Germline values: CDR1 MNHEY, CDR2 SMNVEV (reference sequence). Written as DNA, the CDR3 is TGTGCCAGCAAATTGTACACCGGGGAGCTGTTTTTT. As protein: CASKLYTGELFF.

This clone occurred many times. The chain is built from TRBV21-1 and TRBJ1-2. TRBV21-1 is recorded as a pseudogene. The CDR3 loop spans 13 amino acids. This CDR3 is CASSLIYDYGYTF. CDR3 nucleotide sequence: TGTGCCAGCAGCCTGATCTATGACTATGGCTACACCTTC.

In this sample, this clone turned up once. The chain carries TRBV4-1 and TRBJ2-3, with D perhaps TRBD2 (6 bases). Between the trimmed V and J ends, which lost 0 bases and 6 bases, there was a span of 16 bases. The CDR3 length is 16 residues. Germline CDR1 and CDR2: MGHRA and YSYEKL. The CDR3 region has the DNA TGCGCCAGCAGCCAAGAATTCGAACGGGAGCTCGATACGCAGTATTTT. Protein sequence: CASSQEFERELDTQYF.

This clone was detected only a few times. This rearrangement joins TRBV10-3 to TRBJ2-5; a weak D match, TRBD2 (5 bases). V dropped 0 bases and J dropped 4 bases, with 15 bases sitting between them. The CDR3 contains 16 residues. The V gene's germline CDR1 is ENHRY and CDR2 SYGVKD. As DNA, the CDR3 is TGTGCCATCAGTGAGTCGATTTCTCCAGGAGGAGAGACCCAGTACTTC. This encodes CAISESISPGGETQYF.

As regards this clone: A read error is possible here, since a much larger clone lies one base away. V usage is TRBV6-5 and J usage is TRBJ1-1, with 7 positions matching TRBD1. Germline CDR1 MNHEY, CDR2 SVGAGI. This CDR3 spans 14 amino acids. The CDR3 sequence: CVSSRRGMNTEAFF. CDR3 bases: TGTGTCAGCAGCCGCAGGGGGATGAACACTGAAGCTTTCTTT.

The chain has TRBV30 and TRBJ2-7; no definite D call. Germline lookup yields CDR1 GTSNPN and CDR2 SVGIG (reference sequence). The V gene lost 0 bases and the J gene lost 4 bases, with 7 bases spanning the gap. The CDR3 covers 12 residues. The CDR3, as DNA: TGTGCCTGGAGTGTACCCGGTTACGAGCAGTACTTC. Protein: CAWSVPGYEQYF.